The 18 T cell receptor beta chains below all came from one sample that was sequenced in a study of control samples from healthy donors and cancer patients. Profiling relied on immunoSEQ multiplex PCR, and the TCRdb table lists in-frame clones only, not all of them. Altogether 150,000 to 200,000 clones are present, around 94% being singletons, with the ten largest covering 1.1% to 1.5%. The source material was blood. The receptors here all came from a woman aged 18-30 years in good health.

The chain combines TRBV7-2 with TRBJ2-6, with TRBD1 as a possible D gene (5 bases). V lost 5 bases, J lost 4 bases, and 12 bases lay in between. The CDR3 has 15 residues. CDR1 is SGHTA, CDR2 FQGNSA, per germline. The CDR3 nucleotides are TGTGCCAGCAGCACCAGGGTGACGGGGGCCAACGTCCTGACTTTC. As protein: CASSTRVTGANVLTF.

This clone was observed once. This chain joins TRBV18 and TRBJ1-2, with a tentative D call TRBD1 (5 bases). V dropped 2 bases and J dropped 6 bases, with 13 bases sitting between them. Germline loops: CDR1 KGHSH, CDR2 LQKENI. This CDR3 is built from 14 residues. Written as DNA, the CDR3 is TGTGCCAGCTCACCATCCCAGGGACGCGATGGCTACACCTTC. Its translation is CASSPSQGRDGYTF.

The chain couples TRBV5-1 to TRBJ2-1; D is perhaps TRBD1 (5 bases). CDR3 size: 16 residues. Germline V lookup: CDR1 SGHRS, CDR2 YFSETQ. V lost 2 bases and J lost 0, with 12 bases in between. The CDR3 sequence is CASSFAGSSSYNEQFF. In DNA form, the CDR3 reads TGCGCCAGCAGCTTTGCAGGGTCGAGCTCCTACAATGAGCAGTTCTTC. Filled out from reference TRBV5-1 and TRBJ2-1, the complete variable domain reads KAGVTQTPRYLIKTRGQQVTLSCSPISGHRSVSWYQQTPGQGLQFLFEYFSETQRNKGNFPGRFSGRQFSNSRSEMNVSTLELGDSALYLCASSFAGSSSYNEQFFGPGTRLTVL.

The chain employs TRBV19 and TRBJ1-1; the D is unclear. The germline CDR1 and CDR2 sequences are LNHDA and SQIVND (reference sequence). Trimming cost V 6 bases and J 2 bases, with 16 bases left between them. The CDR3 extends over 15 amino acids. The CDR3 nucleotides are TGTGCCAGTAGCGTAAGGTTAGGGTTTAACACTGAAGCTTTCTTT. Protein product: CASSVRLGFNTEAFF.

This clone was recorded once. The V and J genes are TRBV11-2 and TRBJ2-1; TRBD2 agrees at 9 bases. The CDR3 totals 14 residues. The junction had 6 bases not matched to a gene; V was cut back by 3 bases and J by 9 bases. Germline V gives CDR1 SGHAT, CDR2 FQNNGV. The CDR3 sequence is CASSLSGRFSEQFF. The CDR3 DNA is TGTGCCAGCAGCTTGAGCGGGAGGTTCAGTGAGCAGTTCTTC.

This chain joins TRBV20-1 and TRBJ1-2; D remains ambiguous. Germline V gene sequence: CDR1 DFQATT, CDR2 SNEGSKA (reference sequence). V was clipped by 2 bases and J by 4 bases, with 5 bases between them. The CDR3 extends over 11 amino acids. The CDR3 spells CSARSPYGYTF. In DNA form, the CDR3 reads TGCAGTGCTAGATCCCCCTATGGCTACACCTTC.

This chain links TRBV11-3 with TRBJ2-3; TRBD1 aligns across 7 bases. The CDR3 loop spans 15 amino acids. Germline CDR1 SGHNT, CDR2 YENEEA. V dropped 3 bases and J dropped 3; count of bases not matched to a gene: 6. This CDR3 is CASSLTGSATDTQYF. CDR3 DNA sequence: TGTGCCAGCAGCTTGACAGGGAGCGCGACAGATACGCAGTATTTT. Combining the CDR3 with reference TRBV11-3 and TRBJ2-3 gives the whole variable domain EAGVVQSPRYKIIEKKQPVAFWCNPISGHNTLYWYLQNLGQGPELLIRYENEEAVDDSQLPKDRFSAERLKGVDSTLKIQPAELGDSAVYLCASSLTGSATDTQYFGPGTRLTVL.

The rearrangement joins TRBV19 to TRBJ1-5; a possible D gene is TRBD1 (5 bases). Germline V lookup: CDR1 LNHDA, CDR2 SQIVND (reference sequence). The ends were cut back, 3 bases at V and 12 bases at J, with 21 bases in the middle. The CDR3 is 15 amino acids. The CDR3 DNA is TGTGCCAGTAGTATTGGCGGGACGGCTATCAGTGGCCAGCATTTT. Its protein product is CASSIGGTAISGQHF.

V and J are TRBV6-2 or TRBV6-3 and TRBJ2-4; D remains ambiguous. CDR3 length: 11 residues. Germline CDR1 MNHEY, CDR2 SVGEGT. V was cut by 4 bases and J by 6 bases, with 4 bases left in between. CDR3 in DNA: TGTGCCAGCAGTTGGTTAAACATTCAGTACTTC. As protein: CASSWLNIQYF.

The chain links TRBV28 to TRBJ2-5; D is unresolved. The V gene's germline CDR1 is MDHEN and CDR2 SYDVKM. The CDR3 has 13 amino acids. The V gene lost 1 base and the J gene lost 3 bases, with 6 bases spanning the gap. The CDR3 region is CASSLFEEETQYF. In nucleotides, the CDR3 is TGTGCCAGCAGTTTATTCGAAGAAGAGACCCAGTACTTC. The full variable domain, its missing parts supplied by reference TRBV28 and TRBJ2-5, is DVKVTQSSRYLVKRTGEKVFLECVQDMDHENMFWYRQDPGLGLRLIYFSYDVKMKEKGDIPEGYSVSREKKERFSLILESASTNQTSMYLCASSLFEEETQYFGPGTRLLVL.

Details on this clone: Other DNA sequences in the same sample also yield this CDR3. V usage is TRBV28 and J usage is TRBJ1-1; D might be TRBD1 (5 bases). This CDR3 has 13 amino acids. Trimming took off 2 bases at V and 1 base at J, with 5 bases between the two ends. Looked up from germline, CDR1 is MDHEN and CDR2 is SYDVKM. CDR3 protein: CASSLTGNTEAFF. For the CDR3, the DNA is TGTGCCAGCAGTTTAACAGGGAACACTGAAGCTTTCTTT.

The rearrangement joins TRBV6-5 to TRBJ2-7; 7 bases match TRBD2. The V and J ends lost 3 bases and 0 bases, in that order; junction bases with no gene match: 5. The CDR3 has 15 residues. Germline lookup yields CDR1 MNHEY and CDR2 SVGAGI. CDR3 DNA sequence: TGTGCCAGCAGTTATGTAGCGGGTGCCTCCTACGAGCAGTACTTC. It yields the protein CASSYVAGASYEQYF.

V and J are TRBV10-3 and TRBJ2-5; D perhaps matches TRBD1 (5 bases). Germline V gene data show CDR1 as ENHRY and CDR2 as SYGVKD. V lost 3 bases, J lost 5 bases, and 13 bases lay in between. The CDR3 totals 14 residues. CDR3 sequence: CAISERQGLETQYF. In DNA, the CDR3 is TGTGCCATCAGTGAACGGCAGGGATTGGAGACCCAGTACTTC.

The V gene is TRBV28, the J gene TRBJ1-4, with unresolved D. Germline values: CDR1 MDHEN, CDR2 SYDVKM. The CDR3 spans 16 residues. Trimming took 5 bases from V and 3 from J, leaving 16 bases between them. The CDR3 nucleotides are TGTGCCAGCAGTCCACCGGGCCCTCAAGCTAATGAAAAACTGTTTTTT. Protein sequence: CASSPPGPQANEKLFF. Full variable domain (outside the CDR3, taken from reference TRBV28 and TRBJ1-4): DVKVTQSSRYLVKRTGEKVFLECVQDMDHENMFWYRQDPGLGLRLIYFSYDVKMKEKGDIPEGYSVSREKKERFSLILESASTNQTSMYLCASSPPGPQANEKLFFGSGTQLSVL.

The chain employs TRBV28 and TRBJ2-7; perhaps TRBD2 as D (6 bases). V lost 6 bases and J lost 3, with 18 bases in between. Germline CDR1 MDHEN, CDR2 SYDVKM. The CDR3 has 15 amino acids. The DNA for the CDR3 is TGTGCCAGCAGCCGTCTAGCGTATAACCTCTACGAGCAGTACTTC. The encoded protein is CASSRLAYNLYEQYF.

This chain uses TRBV11-2 with TRBJ1-3; the match to TRBD1 covers 10 bases. The CDR3 extends over 15 amino acids. With V trimmed by 5 bases and J by 6 bases, 7 bases remained unmatched. CDR1 and CDR2 (germline): SGHAT, FQNNGV. Here the CDR3 reads CASSPVTGGPNTIYF. The CDR3 DNA reads TGTGCCAGCAGCCCCGTGACAGGGGGCCCAAACACCATATATTTT.

This clone was picked up a small number of times. The rearrangement joins TRBV6-5 to TRBJ1-5; perhaps TRBD1 as D (6 bases). Trimming cost V 2 bases and J 4 bases, with 6 bases left between them. The length of the CDR3 is 13 residues. Germline CDR1 and CDR2: MNHEY and SVGAGI. CDR3 loop: CASSYGTNQPQHF. In DNA, the CDR3 is TGTGCCAGCAGTTACGGGACAAATCAGCCCCAGCATTTT.

In this sample, this clone turned up once. V is TRBV25-1 and J is TRBJ2-1; D may be TRBD1 (6 bases). The CDR3 runs 16 residues. Germline lookup yields CDR1 MGHDK and CDR2 SYGVNS. The V end was cut by 4 bases, the J end by 6 bases, with 19 bases between. The CDR3 reads CASSAPSLTGSNEQFF. DNA for the CDR3: TGTGCCAGCAGTGCCCCCTCCCTGACAGGTAGCAATGAGCAGTTCTTC.